The 13 T cell receptor beta chains presented below share a single source sample, sequenced in a study of early T cells in non-severe SARS-CoV-2 infection (dated by TCRdb to the early 2020s). The library was produced with 5' RACE. Sequencing instrument: NextSeq 500. TCRdb passed the public sequencing reads through fastp at Q25 and MiXCR, retaining productive beta sequences. Identical CDR3 proteins give one entry, which carries the most common genes and DNA. Across this sample there are 40,000 to 45,000 distinct CDR3 sequences, with roughly 10% seen only once. The ten biggest clones cover 8% to 10% of the sample. Sequences were obtained from whole blood. These receptors were taken from an adult who was a healthcare worker with PCR-confirmed SARS-CoV-2 infection or an uninfected control (not recorded which).

The table lists this clonotype with many counts. The CDR3 nucleotides are TGCGCCAGCAGCTTGGTCACAGGGTTGTCTAATGAAAAACTGTTTTTT. It specifies CASSLVTGLSNEKLFF. The V call is TRBV5-1, the J call TRBJ1-4; D is possibly TRBD1 (6 bases). V lost 0 bases, J lost 3 bases, and 12 bases lay in between. Germline V gives CDR1 SGHRS, CDR2 YFSETQ. The CDR3 is made up of 16 amino acids.

CDR3 nucleotide sequence: TGTGCCAGCAGTTTCCAGGGGAACTCTGGAAACACCATATATTTT. It yields the protein CASSFQGNSGNTIYF. V is TRBV12-3 or TRBV12-4 and J is TRBJ1-3; D possibly corresponds to TRBD1 (6 bases). The germline V and J ends were trimmed by 3 bases and 0 bases, with 9 bases remaining between them. This CDR3 is 15 amino acids long.

This clonotype was detected many times. The J gene is TRBJ2-7, the V gene TRBV7-2; D unclear. Trimming pared 3 bases from V and 3 bases from J, leaving 3 bases between. Germline V lookup: CDR1 SGHTA, CDR2 FQGNSA. This CDR3 region has 11 residues. The CDR3 protein is CASSFVYEQYF. CDR3 sequence (DNA): TGTGCCAGCAGCTTCGTCTACGAGCAGTACTTC.

This clonotype has a count of ten or more. This chain uses TRBV19 with TRBJ1-2, with 7 bases that match TRBD1. Trimming at V came to 0 bases and at J to 4 bases, leaving 11 bases not matched to a gene. The CDR3 is 17 amino acids. CDR1 and CDR2 from the germline V gene are LNHDA and SQIVND (reference sequence). The CDR3 sequence: CASSIDRSTGASYGYTF. In DNA, the CDR3 is TGTGCCAGTAGTATAGATCGGAGTACAGGGGCCTCCTATGGCTACACCTTC.

Of note for this clonotype: This sequence may be a read error, since a much larger clone differs from it by one base. The chain couples TRBV14 to TRBJ2-2, with D hard to call. Germline CDR1 is SGHDN and CDR2 is FVKESK. There are 14 residues in the CDR3. The CDR3 spells CASSEDWNTGELFF. Here the CDR3 DNA reads TGTGCCAGCAGCGAAGACTGGAACACCGGGGAGCTGTTTTTT.

This clonotype was counted ten times or more. This rearrangement joins TRBV10-1 to TRBJ1-1; D is undetermined. V lost 0 bases and J lost 1, with 12 bases in between. This CDR3 region has 16 residues. CDR1 WNHNN and CDR2 SYGVQD come from the germline V gene (reference sequence). CDR3 residues: CASSESGRKGNTEAFF. The CDR3 DNA reads TGCGCCAGCAGTGAGTCCGGTCGGAAGGGGAACACTGAAGCTTTCTTT.

A few counts support this clonotype. The chain carries TRBV6-2 or TRBV6-3 and TRBJ2-1; no definite D call. The CDR3 covers 10 residues. V lost 8 bases and J 9 bases, leaving 8 bases between the germline ends. The germline gives CDR1 MNHEY, CDR2 SVGEGT. The CDR3 sequence: CASERGEQFF. For the CDR3, the DNA is TGTGCCAGCGAACGCGGTGAGCAGTTCTTC.

The chain combines TRBV20-1 with TRBJ1-2; D remains ambiguous. Per the germline V gene, CDR1 is DFQATT and CDR2 is SNEGSKA (reference sequence). The CDR3 is 14 residues long. Trimming shortened V by 6 bases and J by 1 base, and 15 bases separated the two germline ends. The CDR3 loop reads CSAGAEMYNYGYTF. DNA for the CDR3: TGCAGTGCCGGCGCCGAGATGTATAACTATGGCTACACCTTC.

CDR3 residues: CASGFTEAFF. Here the CDR3 DNA reads TGTGCCAGCGGTTTCACTGAAGCTTTCTTT. The gene calls are TRBV6-1 and TRBJ1-1; D remains ambiguous. The CDR3 runs 10 residues. Trimming took off 8 bases at V and 4 bases at J, with 5 bases between the two ends. Germline V lookup: CDR1 MNHNS, CDR2 SASEGT.

In this sample, this clonotype turned up a few times. The rearrangement uses TRBV19 and TRBJ2-5; a weak D match, TRBD2 (5 bases). Germline V lookup: CDR1 LNHDA, CDR2 SQIVND (reference sequence). The CDR3 sequence is 14 residues long. Deletions cut 5 bases from V and 0 bases from J, with 10 bases between. The CDR3 bases are TGTGCCAGTAGTTTACGGACTGACCAAGAGACCCAGTACTTC. It codes for CASSLRTDQETQYF.

The table lists this clonotype with a few counts. The chain recombines TRBV2 with TRBJ2-7; no reliable D call. This CDR3 region has 13 residues. Germline assignment: CDR1 SNHLY and CDR2 FYNNEI. Trimming left V 4 bases short and J 4 bases short, with 11 bases between. CDR3 residues: CASSVRSRYEQYF. CDR3 DNA: TGTGCCAGCAGTGTTAGATCTAGGTACGAGCAGTACTTC.

This clonotype was seen at least ten times. This chain links TRBV4-3 with TRBJ2-3; D uncertain. Trimming took off 3 bases at V and 5 bases at J, with 9 bases between the two ends. This CDR3 region has 13 residues. The germline V gene encodes CDR1 LGHNA and CDR2 YSLEER. Here the CDR3 reads CASSHREGDTQYF. CDR3 DNA: TGCGCCAGCAGCCACAGAGAAGGAGATACGCAGTATTTT.

The table lists this clonotype with a few counts. The CDR3 nucleotides read TGTGCCAGCGGACTTTTATTAGCTTATGGCTACACCTTC. The encoded protein is CASGLLLAYGYTF. J is TRBJ1-2 and V is TRBV6-1; D not resolved. Germline V gives CDR1 MNHNS, CDR2 SASEGT. CDR3 length: 13 amino acids. Trimming stripped 8 bases from V and 5 bases from J, with 15 bases between.